Presented here are 6 T cell receptor beta chains from one specimen sequenced in a study of cytomegalovirus exposure and HLA in healthy donors. Generated by immunoSEQ multiplex PCR, the TCRdb table keeps only in-frame clones and is missing some. The sample holds fewer than 70,000 clones; around 96% are singletons and the top ten take 0.9%. Sequencing was carried out using PBMCs. Source of these receptors: a man between 18 and 35 years old in good health and CMV-seronegative.

The CDR3 loop is CASKDTHREQYF. The DNA for the CDR3 is TGTGCCAGCAAAGATACTCACCGGGAGCAGTACTTC. The chain links TRBV27 to TRBJ2-7; D remains ambiguous. The germline V gene encodes CDR1 MNHEY and CDR2 SMNVEV (reference sequence). With 7 bases removed from V and 7 bases from J, the gap between germline ends came to 14 bases. The CDR3 is 12 residues long.

This chain connects TRBV6-1 to TRBJ2-1, with D unclear. The CDR3 totals 13 residues. CDR1 is MNHNS and CDR2 is SASEGT in the germline V gene. Deletions cut 0 bases from V and 7 bases from J, with 7 bases between. CDR3 in DNA: TGTGCCAGCAGTGAAGCAGAGATGAATGAGCAGTTCTTC. As protein: CASSEAEMNEQFF.

The V call is TRBV28, the J call TRBJ1-5; 8 positions match TRBD1. The germline CDR1 and CDR2 sequences are MDHEN and SYDVKM. The CDR3 is 15 residues long. Losses at the gene ends were 3 bases for V and 1 base for J; bases not matched to a gene: 2. The CDR3 sequence: CASSLDRASNQPQHF. As DNA, the CDR3 is TGTGCCAGCAGTTTGGACAGGGCCAGCAATCAGCCCCAGCATTTT.

V usage is TRBV19 and J usage is TRBJ2-1; 10 nucleotides match TRBD2. With 5 bases clipped from V and 9 bases from J, the junction kept 13 bases outside the gene matches. The CDR3 has 16 residues. Germline V CDR1 and CDR2: LNHDA, SQIVND (reference sequence). Here the CDR3 reads CASSLRGLAGEVEQFF. The CDR3 coding sequence is TGTGCCAGTAGTTTAAGAGGTCTAGCGGGAGAGGTTGAGCAGTTCTTC.

In regard to this clone: Other DNA sequences within the sample encode an identical CDR3. The V gene is TRBV5-8, the J gene TRBJ2-5; no clear D. Germline V gene sequence: CDR1 SGHTS, CDR2 YDEGEE. The CDR3 is made up of 13 amino acids. Trimming cost V 5 bases and J 3 bases, with 11 bases left between them. The CDR3 sequence: CASSRRVKETQYF. CDR3 nucleotides: TGTGCCAGCAGTCGGAGAGTGAAAGAGACCCAGTACTTC.

This chain links TRBV19 with TRBJ1-1, with 10 bases that match TRBD1. Trimming removed 3 bases from V and 6 bases from J; junction bases left unmatched: 7. CDR3 length equals 15 residues. In germline, CDR1 is LNHDA, CDR2 SQIVND (reference sequence). CDR3 nucleotides: TGTGCCAGTAGTATTAACCGACAGGGGGCGGCTGAAGCTTTCTTT. Residues: CASSINRQGAAEAFF. The entire variable domain, with the rest obtained from reference TRBV19 and TRBJ1-1, is as follows: DGGITQSPKYLFRKEGQNVTLSCEQNLNHDAMYWYRQDPGQGLRLIYYSQIVNDFQKGDIAEGYSVSREKKESFPLTVTSAQKNPTAFYLCASSINRQGAAEAFFGQGTRLTVV.